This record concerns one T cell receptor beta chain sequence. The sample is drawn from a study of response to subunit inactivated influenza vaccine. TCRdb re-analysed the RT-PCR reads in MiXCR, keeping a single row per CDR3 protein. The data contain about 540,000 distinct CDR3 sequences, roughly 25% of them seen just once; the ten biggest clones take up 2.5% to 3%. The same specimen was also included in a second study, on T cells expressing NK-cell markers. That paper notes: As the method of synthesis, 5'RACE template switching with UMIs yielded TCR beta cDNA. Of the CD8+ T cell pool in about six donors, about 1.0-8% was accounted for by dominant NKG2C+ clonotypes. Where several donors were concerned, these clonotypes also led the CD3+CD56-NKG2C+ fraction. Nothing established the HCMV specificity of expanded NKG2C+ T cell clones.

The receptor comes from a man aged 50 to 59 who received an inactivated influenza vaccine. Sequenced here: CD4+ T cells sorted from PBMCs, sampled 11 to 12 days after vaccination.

The CDR3 reads CSAEASGRGATSSYNEQFF. The CDR3 DNA reads TGCAGTGCAGAGGCCTCGGGGAGGGGGGCAACCAGCTCCTACAATGAGCAGTTCTTC. This sequence joins TRBV20-1 and TRBJ2-1, with a tentative D call TRBD2 (7 bases). The CDR3 contains 19 residues. Looked up from germline, CDR1 is DFQATT and CDR2 is SNEGSKA (reference sequence). The V and J ends lost 6 bases and 0 bases respectively, with 27 bases between them.